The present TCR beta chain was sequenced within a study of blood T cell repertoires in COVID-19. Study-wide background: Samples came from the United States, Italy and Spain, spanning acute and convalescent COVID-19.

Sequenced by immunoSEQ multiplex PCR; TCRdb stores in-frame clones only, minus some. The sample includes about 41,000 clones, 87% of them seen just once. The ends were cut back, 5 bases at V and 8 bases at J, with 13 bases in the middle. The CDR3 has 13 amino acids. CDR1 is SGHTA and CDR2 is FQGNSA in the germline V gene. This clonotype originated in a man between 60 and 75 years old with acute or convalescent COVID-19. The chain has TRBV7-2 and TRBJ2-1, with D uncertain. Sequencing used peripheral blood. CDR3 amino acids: CASSPPAVYEQFF. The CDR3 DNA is TGTGCCAGCAGCCCACCCGCGGTATATGAGCAGTTCTTC.